A single sample is the source of the 27 T cell receptor beta chains below, sequenced in a study of T cells in Graves' hyperthyroidism and ophthalmopathy. Amplified TCR beta CDR3 regions derived from RNA transcripts. The TCR CDR3 first-round RT-PCR relied on the HTBI primer set. TCRdb ran MiXCR on the multiplex PCR reads and lists one entry per CDR3 protein. The table includes hundreds of thousands of distinct CDR3 sequences, around 46% detected once. The sequenced sample consisted of peripheral blood or thyroid tissue (not recorded which). The source is a young woman with Graves' hyperthyroidism.

The table lists this clonotype with a few counts. V usage is TRBV20-1 and J usage is TRBJ1-1; D unresolved. Looked up from germline, CDR1 is DFQATT and CDR2 is SNEGSKA (reference sequence). The germline V and J ends were trimmed by 0 bases and 0 bases, with 8 bases remaining between them. The CDR3 spans 14 residues. The CDR3 DNA sequence: TGCAGTGCTAGAGATCCTTCACTGAACACTGAAGCTTTCTTT. This gives the protein CSARDPSLNTEAFF.

This clonotype appeared a single time. V usage is TRBV25-1 and J usage is TRBJ1-1, with 7 bases that match TRBD1. Germline assignment: CDR1 MGHDK and CDR2 SYGVNS. This CDR3 comprises 13 residues. Trimming cost V 7 bases and J 10 bases; bases outside gene matches: 12. The CDR3, as DNA: TGTGCCAGCACCCAGACAGGGACAACGGGAGCTTTCTTT. It yields the protein CASTQTGTTGAFF. Filled out from reference TRBV25-1 and TRBJ1-1, the complete variable domain reads EADIYQTPRYLVIGTGKKITLECSQTMGHDKMYWYQQDPGMELHLIHYSYGVNSTEKGDLSSESTVSRIRTEHFPLTLESARPSHTSQYLCASTQTGTTGAFFGQGTRLTVV.

This clonotype was found many times. The chain couples TRBV6-5 to TRBJ2-7, with 10 bases lining up with TRBD2. The CDR3 consists of 14 residues. Germline V gives CDR1 MNHEY, CDR2 SVGAGI. The V and J ends lost 6 bases and 5 bases, in that order; junction bases with no gene match: 7. In DNA form, the CDR3 reads TGTGCCAGCAGCCCTCTAGCGGGAGCGGACGAGCAGTACTTC. This translates into CASSPLAGADEQYF.

The chain links TRBV4-2 to TRBJ1-2, with D uncertain. This CDR3 contains 18 residues. Germline CDR1 and CDR2: LGHNA and YNFKEQ. V gave up 4 bases and J gave up 0 bases, with 21 bases separating them. Here the CDR3 DNA reads TGTGCCAGCAGCCCCCGTGGGCTCACTAAAAGAGCTAACTATGGCTACACCTTC. This codes for CASSPRGLTKRANYGYTF.

The chain links TRBV10-3 to TRBJ2-5; 9 bases match TRBD1. CDR3 length: 15 amino acids. After removal of 6 bases from V and 0 bases from J, the junction contained 5 bases not matched to a gene. Germline V lookup: CDR1 ENHRY, CDR2 SYGVKD. The CDR3 DNA sequence: TGTGCCATCAGAACAGGGGGCGCGAACCAAGAGACCCAGTACTTC. This translates into CAIRTGGANQETQYF.

The table lists this clonotype with a few counts. This rearrangement joins TRBV5-1 to TRBJ2-7, with D possibly being TRBD2 (6 bases). Germline CDR1 reads SGHRS; CDR2 reads YFSETQ. V was shortened by 4 bases and J by 0 bases, with 14 bases between the two germline ends. The CDR3 contains 15 residues. As DNA, the CDR3 is TGCGCCAGCAGCACCCCAGGAGGGAGCTCCTACGAGCAGTACTTC. Its protein is CASSTPGGSSYEQYF.

V is TRBV15 and J is TRBJ2-3; no firm D call. Deletions cut 0 bases from V and 4 bases from J, with 5 bases between. CDR1 is LNHNV and CDR2 is YYDKDF in the germline V gene (reference sequence). The CDR3 is 13 amino acids. Here the CDR3 DNA reads TGTGCCACCAGCAGAGATCAATCAGATACGCAGTATTTT. Translation: CATSRDQSDTQYF.

The gene calls are TRBV10-3 and TRBJ1-6; no definite D call. CDR1 and CDR2 from the germline V gene are ENHRY and SYGVKD. Deletions cut 4 bases from V and 0 bases from J, with 13 bases between. The CDR3 is 17 amino acids. The CDR3 nucleotides read TGTGCCATCAGTGCAGCGGGAGATACCTCCTATAATTCACCCCTCCACTTT. Translated: CAISAAGDTSYNSPLHF.

The chain joins TRBV20-1 to TRBJ2-7; 8 bases align to TRBD2. The CDR3 runs to 16 residues. Germline V gene lookup returns CDR1 DFQATT and CDR2 SNEGSKA (reference sequence). Unmatched junction bases numbered 7, after V lost 0 bases and J lost 0 bases. CDR3: CSARERLAKSSYEQYF. The DNA of the CDR3 is TGCAGTGCTAGAGAAAGACTAGCGAAATCCTCCTACGAGCAGTACTTC.

This clonotype was counted only a few times. V usage is TRBV2 and J usage is TRBJ1-3; D remains unclear. V dropped 9 bases and J dropped 0 bases, with 12 bases sitting between them. Germline CDR1 and CDR2: SNHLY and FYNNEI. This CDR3 has 14 amino acids. The CDR3 bases are TGTGCCAGGTCCCTGGGGAGCTCTGGAAACACCATATATTTT. Protein sequence: CARSLGSSGNTIYF.

This chain connects TRBV24-1 to TRBJ2-5; TRBD2 matches at 7 bases. The CDR3 length is 15 residues. Germline V lookup: CDR1 KGHDR, CDR2 SFDVKD. V shed 3 bases and J 4 bases; nucleotides not matched to a gene: 7. CDR3 sequence (DNA): TGTGCCACCAGTGATCTGAGGACTAGAGGAGAGACCCAGTACTTC. Protein sequence: CATSDLRTRGETQYF.

The rearrangement uses TRBV7-2 and TRBJ1-5, with 9 bases aligning to TRBD1. This CDR3 spans 17 amino acids. Germline CDR1 is SGHTA and CDR2 is FQGNSA. Germline trimming cut 6 bases from V and 1 base from J; bases unmatched to any gene: 10. CDR3 residues: CASSGEQGAGSNQPQHF. CDR3 DNA: TGTGCCAGCAGTGGAGAACAGGGGGCTGGCAGCAATCAGCCCCAGCATTTT.

Regarding this clonotype: One end of the junction does not line up with germline, which may come from a read error. The CDR3 sequence is CASSAFGTGGKEAQYF. The CDR3 coding sequence is TGTGCCAGCAGCGCGTTCGGGACAGGGGGTAAAGAGGCCCAGTACTTC. This chain uses TRBV7-8 with TRBJ2-5; 11 positions match TRBD1. Germline V CDR1 and CDR2: SGHVS, FQNEAQ. The CDR3 has 16 amino acids. Full variable domain (outside the CDR3, taken from reference TRBV7-8 and TRBJ2-5): GAGVSQSPRYKVAKRGQDVALRCDPISGHVSLFWYQQALGQGPEFLTYFQNEAQLDKSGLPSDRFFAERPEGSVSTLKIQRTQQEDSAVYLCASSAFGTGGKEAQYFGPGTRLLVL.

This sequence joins TRBV29-1 and TRBJ1-1; 12 nucleotides match TRBD1. Germline assignment: CDR1 SQVTM and CDR2 ANQGSEA. This CDR3 comprises 16 residues. J gave up 0 bases and V 0 bases, and 2 bases lay outside the gene matches. DNA for the CDR3: TGCAGCGTTGAAGACGGGACAGGGGGCATGAACACTGAAGCTTTCTTT. Residues: CSVEDGTGGMNTEAFF.

This clonotype was seen a few times. The chain is built from TRBV10-3 and TRBJ2-7; 14 bases align to TRBD2. Trimming at V came to 3 bases and at J to 5 bases, leaving 12 bases not matched to a gene. CDR3 length: 18 residues. Germline V lookup: CDR1 ENHRY, CDR2 SYGVKD. The DNA of the CDR3 is TGTGCCATCAGTGATTACGGGACTAGCGGGAGATATGGCAACGAGCAGTACTTC. Encoded protein: CAISDYGTSGRYGNEQYF.

To note about this clonotype: A much larger clone lies a single base off, so this may be a read error. The chain uses TRBV10-3 and TRBJ1-1; 8 positions match TRBD1. Germline loops: CDR1 ENHRY, CDR2 SYGVKD. The CDR3 is 13 residues long. The V gene end was trimmed by 11 bases and the J gene end by 0 bases; junction bases not matched to a gene: 5. The CDR3, as DNA: TGTGCCGCCTGGGACAGGATGAACACTGAAGCTTTCTTT. It encodes CAAWDRMNTEAFF.

This clonotype was seen repeatedly, ten times or more. The CDR3 loop reads CASSYRRDSNQPQHF. The DNA for the CDR3 is TGTGCCAGCAGCTACCGCCGGGACAGTAATCAGCCCCAGCATTTT. This sequence joins TRBV7-8 and TRBJ1-5; 7 bases agree with TRBD1. The CDR3 has 15 residues. Trimming removed 4 bases from V and 4 bases from J; junction bases left unmatched: 7. The germline CDR1 and CDR2 sequences are SGHVS and FQNEAQ.

This clonotype was detected only a few times. The rearrangement links TRBV7-2 to TRBJ2-7; D call uncertain. CDR1 is SGHTA, CDR2 FQGNSA, per germline. Trimming removed 4 bases from V and 3 bases from J, with 10 bases in between. The CDR3 loop spans 13 amino acids. CDR3 amino acids: CASSSTPNYEQYF. DNA of the CDR3: TGTGCCAGCAGCTCCACACCCAACTACGAGCAGTACTTC.

V usage is TRBV15 and J usage is TRBJ1-5; D unclear. Germline CDR1 LNHNV, CDR2 YYDKDF (reference sequence). The CDR3 is 13 residues long. With 1 base removed from V and 5 bases from J, the gap between germline ends came to 6 bases. The CDR3 protein is CATSRGTHQPQHF. In nucleotides, the CDR3 is TGTGCCACCAGCAGAGGCACCCATCAGCCCCAGCATTTT.

The table lists this clonotype with a count of one. This chain links TRBV29-1 with TRBJ2-7, with D perhaps TRBD2 (6 bases). The CDR3 length is 13 residues. CDR1 and CDR2 from the germline V gene are SQVTM and ANQGSEA. Trimming took off 4 bases at V and 6 bases at J, with 16 bases between the two ends. CDR3 bases: TGCAGCGTTGTCGGGGACTGGGAGGCCGAGCAGTACTTC. It encodes CSVVGDWEAEQYF.

This chain joins TRBV20-1 and TRBJ1-5, with TRBD1 identical over 9 bases. The V gene end was trimmed by 2 bases and the J gene end by 4 bases; junction bases not matched to a gene: 6. The germline V gene has CDR1 DFQATT and CDR2 SNEGSKA (reference sequence). This CDR3 spans 15 amino acids. CDR3 sequence (DNA): TGCAGTGCTAGAACGGGACAGGGCTGGAATCAGCCCCAGCATTTT. It translates to CSARTGQGWNQPQHF.

This clonotype was detected ten times or more. The rearrangement joins TRBV19 to TRBJ1-1, with unresolved D. The germline V gene encodes CDR1 LNHDA and CDR2 SQIVND (reference sequence). Trimming left V 6 bases short and J 10 bases short, with 18 bases between. This CDR3 comprises 13 residues. CDR3 amino acids: CASSHPDGSGAFF. Written as DNA, the CDR3 is TGTGCCAGTAGCCATCCCGATGGATCCGGAGCTTTCTTT.

This clonotype was seen a few times. The CDR3 loop reads CASSEIWGTQYF. Written as DNA, the CDR3 is TGTGCCAGCAGTGAAATTTGGGGGACCCAGTACTTC. The V gene is TRBV25-1, the J gene TRBJ2-5; D uncertain. The V gene's germline CDR1 is MGHDK and CDR2 SYGVNS. The V end was cut by 2 bases, the J end by 7 bases, with 8 bases between. The CDR3 spans 12 residues.

CDR3 DNA sequence: TGTGCCAGCAGCCAAGTGGAGGCCAACACCGGGGAGCTGTTTTTT. Its protein product is CASSQVEANTGELFF. The chain links TRBV7-8 to TRBJ2-2, with D perhaps matching TRBD2 (5 bases). Trimming took off 5 bases at V and 2 bases at J, with 12 bases between the two ends. Germline loops: CDR1 SGHVS, CDR2 FQNEAQ. This CDR3 is 15 amino acids long.

The chain carries TRBV9 and TRBJ1-1; D is possibly TRBD1 (5 bases). The CDR3 covers 14 residues. V gave up 0 bases and J gave up 6 bases, with 12 bases separating them. Germline assignment: CDR1 SGDLS and CDR2 YYNGEE. DNA for the CDR3: TGTGCCAGCAGCGTAGCGGGGGATCGGGCTGAAGCTTTCTTT. The encoded protein is CASSVAGDRAEAFF.

There are a few counts of this clonotype. The chain joins TRBV7-9 to TRBJ2-7; 9 bases line up with TRBD2. This CDR3 is built from 14 residues. Germline V gene lookup returns CDR1 SEHNR and CDR2 FQNEAQ (reference sequence). J gave up 6 bases and V 5 bases, and 8 bases lay outside the gene matches. CDR3 amino acids: CASSASGLAGEQYF. Here the CDR3 DNA reads TGTGCCAGCAGCGCCTCGGGACTAGCAGGCGAGCAGTACTTC.

V usage is TRBV11-2 and J usage is TRBJ1-2; D might be TRBD1 (6 bases). Per the germline V gene, CDR1 is SGHAT and CDR2 is FQNNGV. The CDR3 runs to 12 residues. V gave up 5 bases and J gave up 10 bases, with 14 bases separating them. CDR3 coding DNA: TGTGCCAGCAGCCCTAGAGGACAGTTCTACACCTTC. Its translation: CASSPRGQFYTF.